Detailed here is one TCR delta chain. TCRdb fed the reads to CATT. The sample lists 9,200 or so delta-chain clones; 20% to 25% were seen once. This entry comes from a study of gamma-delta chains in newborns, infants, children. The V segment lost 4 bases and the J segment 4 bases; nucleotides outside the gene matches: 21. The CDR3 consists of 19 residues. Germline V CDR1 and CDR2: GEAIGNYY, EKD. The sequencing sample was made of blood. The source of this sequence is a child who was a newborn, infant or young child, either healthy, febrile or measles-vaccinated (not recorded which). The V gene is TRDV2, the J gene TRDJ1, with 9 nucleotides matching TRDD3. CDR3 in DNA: TGTGCCTGTGAAGTCCTACGGGGATACGCGACGGTGGGACGCGATAAACTCATCTTT. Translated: CACEVLRGYATVGRDKLIF.